This is a list of T cell receptor beta chains from one sample in a study of radiation and T cells in renal cell carcinoma. Sequencing used immunoSEQ multiplex PCR; TCRdb keeps in-frame clones, though not all of them. The sample has approximately 100,000 clones, 80% to 90% seen once. The starting material was blood, obtained from a patient whose treatment included radiotherapy and nephrectomy. The receptors stem from a man over 45 with renal cell carcinoma. Each CDR3 is given with its conserved first and last residue. Each record gives: clone size, V gene, D gene, J gene, CDR3 protein, CDR3 DNA. The D gene is left open where the match is weak. Clone size, where shown, is once, few, many, or a class for clones that have expanded.

NA	TRBV2	NA	TRBJ1-5	CASSSTPRGNQPQHF	TGTGCCAGCAGTTCAACTCCGAGGGGCAATCAGCCCCAGCATTTT
NA	TRBV6-4	TRBD2	TRBJ2-3	CASSDLLRGLAGVDYSTDTQYF	TGTGCCAGCAGTGACTTACTCCGCGGACTAGCGGGCGTAGATTATAGCACAGATACGCAGTATTTT
once	TRBV6-5	NA	TRBJ1-1	CASNKRGKNTEAFF	TGTGCCAGCAATAAACGGGGAAAGAACACTGAAGCTTTCTTT
once	TRBV7-3	TRBD2	TRBJ2-3	CASSLRGGSSTDTQYF	TGTGCCAGCAGCTTAAGGGGCGGGAGTAGCACAGATACGCAGTATTTT
few	TRBV7-2	TRBD2	TRBJ2-2	CASSSGGLAGSGELFF	TGTGCCAGCAGCTCCGGGGGACTAGCGGGATCCGGGGAGCTGTTTTTT
NA	TRBV28	NA	TRBJ2-3	CASTRSRGTDTQYF	TGTGCCAGCACCAGATCCCGGGGAACAGATACGCAGTATTTT
NA	TRBV7-9	NA	TRBJ1-3	CASSSPLGDTIYF	TGTGCCAGCAGCTCGCCCTTAGGCGACACCATATATTTT
few	TRBV9	NA	TRBJ1-6	CASSVQRYNSPLHF	TGTGCCAGCAGCGTCCAGCGCTATAATTCACCCCTCCACTTT
medium-sized	TRBV27	TRBD2	TRBJ2-1	CASSFGGRDEQFF	TGTGCCAGCAGTTTCGGAGGGAGGGATGAGCAGTTCTTC
NA	TRBV18	NA	TRBJ2-2	CASSEGPHSGELFF	TGTGCCAGCTCAGAGGGGCCCCATTCCGGGGAGCTGTTTTTT
NA	TRBV5-1	TRBD2	TRBJ2-3	CASSLLQGSGGDRVDTQYF	TGCGCCAGCAGCTTGTTACAGGGTAGCGGGGGAGACAGGGTGGATACGCAGTATTTT
NA	TRBV27	NA	TRBJ2-3	CASSSIGPRHTDTQYF	TGTGCCAGCAGTTCAATCGGGCCGCGGCACACAGATACGCAGTATTTT
NA	TRBV30	NA	TRBJ1-1	CAWSSIRTENTEAFF	TGTGCCTGGAGCTCAATTCGGACGGAGAACACTGAAGCTTTCTTT
NA	TRBV10-3	NA	TRBJ1-3	CAISEQVTGAVAGNTIYF	TGTGCCATCAGTGAGCAAGTCACGGGGGCAGTGGCTGGAAACACCATATATTTT
few	TRBV5-4	NA	TRBJ2-1	CASSPRQVLEQFF	TGTGCCAGCAGCCCACGACAGGTCCTAGAGCAGTTCTTC
NA	TRBV21-1	NA	TRBJ1-4	CASSKGPGSHNEKLFF	TGTGCCAGCAGCAAAGGCCCCGGAAGCCATAATGAAAAACTGTTTTTT
NA	TRBV6-4	TRBD2	TRBJ2-3	CASSAGSGSTDTQYF	TGTGCCAGCAGTGCGGGTAGCGGGAGCACAGATACGCAGTATTTT
few	TRBV10-2	TRBD1	TRBJ2-1	CASSENRGNEQFF	TGCGCCAGCAGTGAAAACAGGGGAAATGAGCAGTTCTTC
NA	TRBV11-2	NA	TRBJ2-1	CASSLGEGYNEQFF	TGTGCCAGCAGCTTAGGTGAGGGTTACAATGAGCAGTTCTTC
few	TRBV18	TRBD1	TRBJ1-4	CASSPGQINEKLFF	TGTGCCAGCTCACCGGGACAGATTAATGAAAAACTGTTTTTT
NA	TRBV5-5	TRBD1	TRBJ2-7	CASSLLPGGFEQYF	TGTGCCAGCAGCTTGTTACCAGGGGGCTTCGAGCAGTACTTC
few	TRBV2	TRBD1	TRBJ1-5	CASRDRATQPQHF	TGTGCCAGCCGGGACAGGGCGACTCAGCCCCAGCATTTT
NA	TRBV6-4	NA	TRBJ1-4	CASSDLKFTNEKLFF	TGTGCCAGCAGTGACCTTAAATTTACTAATGAAAAACTGTTTTTT
NA	TRBV11-3	TRBD2	TRBJ2-7	CASSLARLAVYEQYF	TGTGCCAGCAGCTTAGCACGACTAGCGGTCTACGAGCAGTACTTC
NA	TRBV18	TRBD2	TRBJ2-3	CASSPTSGRGTDTQYF	TGTGCCAGCTCACCAACTAGCGGGAGGGGCACAGATACGCAGTATTTT
NA	TRBV5-1	NA	TRBJ2-3	CASSLGGATDTQYF	TGCGCCAGCAGCTTGGGCGGTGCCACAGATACGCAGTATTTT
NA	TRBV5-1	TRBD2	TRBJ2-1	CASRVTSGSFNEQFF	TGCGCCAGCAGGGTCACTAGCGGGAGCTTTAATGAGCAGTTCTTC
NA	TRBV5-4	TRBD2	TRBJ2-5	CASSFWLAGVKTQYF	TGTGCCAGCAGCTTTTGGCTAGCGGGAGTAAAGACCCAGTACTTC
few	TRBV5-1	NA	TRBJ2-1	CASSKGTSLRYNEQFF	TGCGCCAGCAGCAAAGGGACTTCCCTCCGCTACAATGAGCAGTTCTTC
few	TRBV5-1	NA	TRBJ2-7	CASSEGYEQYF	TGCGCCAGCAGCGAGGGCTACGAGCAGTACTTC
NA	TRBV30	TRBD1	TRBJ2-5	CAWSRRRGRKETQYF	TGTGCCTGGAGCCGGCGCAGGGGGAGAAAAGAGACCCAGTACTTC
NA	TRBV6-1	TRBD2	TRBJ2-5	CASSKGTSRETQYF	TGTGCCAGCAGTAAAGGGACTAGCCGAGAGACCCAGTACTTC